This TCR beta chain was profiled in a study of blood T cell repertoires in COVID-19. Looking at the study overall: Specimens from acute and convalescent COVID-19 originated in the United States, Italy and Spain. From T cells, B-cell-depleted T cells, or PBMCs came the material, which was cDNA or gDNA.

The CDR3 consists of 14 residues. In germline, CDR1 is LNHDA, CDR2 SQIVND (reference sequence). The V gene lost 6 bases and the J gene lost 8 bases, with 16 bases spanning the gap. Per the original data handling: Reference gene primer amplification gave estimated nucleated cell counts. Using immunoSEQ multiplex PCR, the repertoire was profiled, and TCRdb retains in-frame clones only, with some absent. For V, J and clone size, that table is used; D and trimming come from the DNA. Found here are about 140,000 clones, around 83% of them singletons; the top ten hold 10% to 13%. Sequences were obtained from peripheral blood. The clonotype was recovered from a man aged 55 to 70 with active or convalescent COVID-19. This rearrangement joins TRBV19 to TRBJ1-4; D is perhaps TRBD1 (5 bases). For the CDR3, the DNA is TGTGCCAGTAGACCCCCTTCGGGGGGAGAAAAACTGTTTTTT. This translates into CASRPPSGGEKLFF.